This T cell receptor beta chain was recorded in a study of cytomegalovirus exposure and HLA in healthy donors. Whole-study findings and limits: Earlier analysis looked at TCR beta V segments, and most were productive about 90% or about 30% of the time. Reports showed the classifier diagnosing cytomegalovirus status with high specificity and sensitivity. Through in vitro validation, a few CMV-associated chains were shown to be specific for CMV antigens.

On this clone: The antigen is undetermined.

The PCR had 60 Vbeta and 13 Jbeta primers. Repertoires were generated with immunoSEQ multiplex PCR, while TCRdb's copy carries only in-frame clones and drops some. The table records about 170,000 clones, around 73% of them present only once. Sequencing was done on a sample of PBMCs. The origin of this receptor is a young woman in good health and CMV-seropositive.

This CDR3 reads CASSRGQIEAFF. In DNA form, the CDR3 reads TGTGCCAGCAGCCGGGGACAGATTGAAGCTTTCTTT. The chain joins TRBV7-9 to TRBJ1-1; TRBD1 agrees at 7 bases. Germline V gives CDR1 SEHNR, CDR2 FQNEAQ (reference sequence). V shed 5 bases and J 7 bases; nucleotides not matched to a gene: 4. This CDR3 has 12 residues.